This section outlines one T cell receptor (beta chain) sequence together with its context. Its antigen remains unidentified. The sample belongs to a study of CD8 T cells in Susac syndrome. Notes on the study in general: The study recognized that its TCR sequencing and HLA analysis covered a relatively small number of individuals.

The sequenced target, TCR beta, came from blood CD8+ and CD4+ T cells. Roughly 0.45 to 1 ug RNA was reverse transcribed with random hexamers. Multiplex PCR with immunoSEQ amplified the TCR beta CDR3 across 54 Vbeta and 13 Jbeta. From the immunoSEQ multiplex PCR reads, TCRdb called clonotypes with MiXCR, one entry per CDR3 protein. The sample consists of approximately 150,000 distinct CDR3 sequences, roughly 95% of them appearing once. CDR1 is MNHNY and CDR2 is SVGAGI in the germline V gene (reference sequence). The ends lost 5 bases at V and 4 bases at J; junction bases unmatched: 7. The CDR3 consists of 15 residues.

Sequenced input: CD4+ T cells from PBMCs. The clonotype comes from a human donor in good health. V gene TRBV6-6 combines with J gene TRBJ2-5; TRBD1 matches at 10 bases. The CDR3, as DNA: TGTGCCAGCAGTCCGACAGGGGGCACGGGAGAGACCCAGTACTTC. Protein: CASSPTGGTGETQYF.